This T cell receptor (beta chain) was obtained from a study of OX40 agonist ivuxolimab in advanced cancers. About the study: An agonistic human IgG2 monoclonal antibody against OX40 (CD134) was given. Age averaged around 54 years (range roughly 23 to 79), and 70% to 85% were male.

The assay was immunoSEQ multiplex PCR, and TCRdb's table has in-frame clones only and misses some. The table lists around 67,000 clones, roughly 87% of them singletons, with about 1.3% in the top ten. The sequence was collected from an adult with an advanced solid tumor such as melanoma, head and neck, liver or kidney cancer. Sequenced material: CD4+ or CD8+ T cells sorted from blood, taken in a trial of the OX40 agonist ivuxolimab.

The CDR3 loop reads CASSSDRDRGNYEQYF. The CDR3, as DNA: TGTGCCAGCAGTTCCGATCGGGACAGGGGTAACTACGAGCAGTACTTC. J is TRBJ2-7 and V is TRBV6-5; the match to TRBD1 covers 10 bases. The germline CDR1 and CDR2 sequences are MNHEY and SVGAGI. Losses at the gene ends were 4 bases for V and 3 bases for J; bases not matched to a gene: 9. This CDR3 has 16 residues.